Shown below are 7 T cell receptor beta chains from a single sample sequenced in a study of monozygotic twins with inflammatory bowel disease. TCRdb reworked the 5' RACE reads into one entry per CDR3 protein, no DNA. This repertoire includes 200,000 to 250,000 distinct CDR3 sequences. Sequencing was performed on blood. All receptors derive from a human donor with ulcerative colitis or Crohn's disease, or a healthy co-twin of an affected twin (not recorded which).

The chain carries TRBV20-1 and TRBJ2-1; TCRdb outputs TRBD2, but without DNA this stays unchecked. Germline V gene sequence: CDR1 DFQATT, CDR2 SNEGSKA (reference sequence). CDR3 length equals 14 residues. CDR3 loop: CSARGTEGLSEQFF.

V is TRBV9 and J is TRBJ2-6. The CDR3 is 20 amino acids. Germline CDR1 reads SGDLS; CDR2 reads YYNGEE. CDR3: CASSVARIARTVSGANVLTF.

V and J are TRBV27 and TRBJ1-2; the TCRdb D gene call, TRBD1, has no DNA to confirm it. The germline CDR1 and CDR2 sequences are MNHEY and SMNVEV (reference sequence). CDR3 size: 15 residues. The CDR3 protein is CASSDGDRGSTGYTF.

The V gene is TRBV6-5, the J gene TRBJ1-1. The CDR3 loop spans 15 amino acids. Looked up from germline, CDR1 is MNHEY and CDR2 is SVGAGI. CDR3 protein: CASSYFRDLNTEAFF.

V and J are TRBV6-1 and TRBJ1-6. CDR3 length: 13 amino acids. The germline gives CDR1 MNHNS, CDR2 SASEGT. The chain's CDR3 is CATWTQGTSPLHF.

V usage is TRBV5-1 and J usage is TRBJ2-3; TCRdb designates TRBD2, a call that cannot be tested without DNA. The CDR3 contains 15 residues. Germline V gives CDR1 SGHRS, CDR2 YFSETQ. The CDR3 reads CASKPSGGAADTQYF.

The rearrangement uses TRBV7-8 and TRBJ1-5; absent DNA, TCRdb's TRBD1 call cannot be checked. The CDR3 is 19 residues long. Per germline, CDR1 SGHVS and CDR2 FQNEAQ. CDR3 protein: CASSLVADRGPYSNQPQHF.